Described below is a single T cell receptor beta chain sequence and its context. The antigen is undetermined. These data belong to a study of CD8+ T cells in alopecia areata. As for the study in general: Treated patients were given 5 to 10 mg oral tofacitinib twice daily. The duration of tofacitinib was 6 to 18 months, with 6 months off drug afterward. Whole-study findings and limits: With patients, TCR sharing proved less clear than in mice, a difference possibly related to HLA.

Alopecia areata patients gave lesional scalp punch biopsies and peripheral blood samples. V dropped 1 base and J dropped 0 bases, with 10 bases sitting between them. The germline V gene encodes CDR1 SGHVS and CDR2 FQNEAQ. The CDR3 contains 17 residues. Extracted RNA was reverse transcribed into cDNA, the sequencing template. The data were produced by immunoSEQ multiplex PCR, yet TCRdb's version contains in-frame clones alone and is incomplete. Of about 11,000 clones in the sample, roughly 59% were seen once. The sample consisted of skin, taken at week 0. The source is a human donor with alopecia areata. The gene calls are TRBV7-8 and TRBJ2-6, with no clear D. The CDR3: CASSLESYSSGANVLTF. As DNA, the CDR3 is TGTGCCAGCAGCTTAGAGAGCTACAGCTCTGGGGCCAACGTCCTGACTTTC.